Reported below is one T cell receptor beta chain. Its antigen is undetermined. This could be a read error, since a much larger clone is one nucleotide away. The length of the CDR3 is 15 residues. V was trimmed by 3 bases and J by 1 base, leaving 12 bases between them. Germline V CDR1 and CDR2: SGHTA, FQGTGA. This record belongs to a study of metastatic and nonmetastatic thyroid tumors. Study in general: Blood and tumor or nodule tissue repertoires from malignant and benign thyroid patients were compared.

Each patient went into thyroid surgery without having received any treatment. General study points: In blood and tumor, TCR beta diversity was reportedly significantly higher in malignant thyroid tumors than in benign nodules.

Under the authors' procedure: The authors used CDR3 differences across clinicopathological groups to build a distant-metastasis classifier for papillary thyroid cancer. TCRdb used MiXCR to call clones anew from the PCR reads. The V and J calls were determined by TCRdb, not by the authors. The profile shows about 40,000 clones, 13% of them singletons. Sequenced input: blood. The rearrangement joins TRBV7-3 to TRBJ1-1; D is perhaps TRBD1 (5 bases). The source of this sequence is a female donor with papillary thyroid cancer or a benign thyroid nodule (not recorded which). Some clones in this sample may be carry-over from other donors' samples. The CDR3 loop reads CASSLTWGENTEAFF. The DNA of the CDR3 is TGTGCCAGCAGCTTGACATGGGGCGAGAACACTGAAGCTTTCTTT.